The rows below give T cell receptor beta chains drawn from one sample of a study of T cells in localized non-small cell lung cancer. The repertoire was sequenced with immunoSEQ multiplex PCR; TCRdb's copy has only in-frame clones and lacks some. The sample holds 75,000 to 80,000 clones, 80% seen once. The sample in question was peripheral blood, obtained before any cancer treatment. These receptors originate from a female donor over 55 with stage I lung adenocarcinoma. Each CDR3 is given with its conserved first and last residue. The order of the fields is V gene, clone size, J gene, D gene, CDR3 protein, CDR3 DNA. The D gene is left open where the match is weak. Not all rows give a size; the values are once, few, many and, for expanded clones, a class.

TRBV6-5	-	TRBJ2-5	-	CASSYSRGKGETQYF	TGTGCCAGCAGTTACTCTCGGGGAAAGGGAGAGACCCAGTACTTC
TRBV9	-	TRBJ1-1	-	CASSVVLRGTEAFF	TGTGCCAGCAGCGTAGTACTGCGGGGCACTGAAGCTTTCTTT
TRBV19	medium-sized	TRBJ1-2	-	CASSIDGRQFGYGYTF	TGTGCCAGTAGTATAGATGGTCGGCAGTTTGGCTATGGCTACACCTTC
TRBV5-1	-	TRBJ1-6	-	CASRPGSDNSPLHF	TGCGCCAGCAGGCCGGGGTCTGATAATTCACCCCTCCACTTT
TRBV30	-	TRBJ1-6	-	CAWSPGSNSPLHF	TGTGCCTGGAGTCCGGGGAGCAATTCACCCCTCCACTTT
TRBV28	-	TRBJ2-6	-	CASSLYGGGSGANVLTF	TGTGCCAGCAGTTTATACGGGGGCGGCTCTGGGGCCAACGTCCTGACTTTC
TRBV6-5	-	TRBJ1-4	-	CASSYSTGYNEKLFF	TGTGCCAGCAGTTACTCGACAGGCTATAATGAAAAACTGTTTTTT
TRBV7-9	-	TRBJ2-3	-	CASSFSGDGTQYF	TGTGCCAGCAGCTTTTCCGGGGACGGTACGCAGTATTTT
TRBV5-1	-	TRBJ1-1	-	CASSLDRGNTEAFF	TGCGCCAGCAGCTTGGACCGGGGGAACACTGAAGCTTTCTTT
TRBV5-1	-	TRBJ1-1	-	CASSFGWGQKDTEAFF	TGCGCCAGCAGCTTTGGTTGGGGACAAAAGGACACTGAAGCTTTCTTT
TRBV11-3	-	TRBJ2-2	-	CASSRDSVTGELFF	TGTGCCAGCAGCCGAGACAGTGTAACCGGGGAGCTGTTTTTT
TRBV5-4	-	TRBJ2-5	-	CASSLGTVQETQYF	TGTGCCAGCAGCTTGGGCACAGTTCAAGAGACCCAGTACTTC
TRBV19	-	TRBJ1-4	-	CASSLRLGFNEKLFF	TGTGCCAGTAGTTTACGTTTAGGCTTTAATGAAAAACTGTTTTTT
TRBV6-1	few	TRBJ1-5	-	CASSEGRIQPQHF	TGTGCCAGCAGTGAAGGAAGGATTCAGCCCCAGCATTTT
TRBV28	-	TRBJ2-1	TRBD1	CASTPGQGSNEQFF	TGTGCCAGCACACCGGGACAGGGCTCAAATGAGCAGTTCTTC
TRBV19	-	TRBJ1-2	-	CASRYTKSDGYTF	TGTGCCAGTAGGTACACAAAAAGCGATGGCTACACCTTC
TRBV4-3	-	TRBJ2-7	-	CASSQDLFMSGTTYEQYF	TGCGCCAGCAGCCAAGATCTATTCATGAGCGGTACCACCTACGAGCAGTACTTC
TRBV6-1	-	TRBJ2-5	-	CASSDPLGGVGETQYF	TGTGCCAGCAGTGACCCACTAGGAGGGGTCGGAGAGACCCAGTACTTC
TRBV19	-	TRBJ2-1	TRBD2	CASSIDRAGTSGRGEQFF	TGTGCCAGTAGTATAGATAGGGCGGGGACTAGCGGGAGAGGTGAGCAGTTCTTC
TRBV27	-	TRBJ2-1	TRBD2	CASSFISGSGEQFF	TGTGCCAGCAGTTTTATTAGCGGGAGTGGTGAGCAGTTCTTC
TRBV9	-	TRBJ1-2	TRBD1	CASRGPLGQGNYGYTF	TGTGCCAGCAGAGGCCCTTTGGGACAGGGGAACTATGGCTACACCTTC
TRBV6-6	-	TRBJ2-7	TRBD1	CASRGTVHSYEQYF	TGTGCCAGCAGAGGGACAGTCCATTCCTACGAGCAGTACTTC
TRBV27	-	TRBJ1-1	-	CAISVRASLFFEAFF	TGTGCCATCAGTGTCCGGGCCTCACTCTTCTTTGAAGCTTTCTTT
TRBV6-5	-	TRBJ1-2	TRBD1	CASGGTGNMYGYTF	TGTGCCAGCGGTGGGACAGGGAACATGTATGGCTACACCTTC
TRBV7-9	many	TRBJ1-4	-	CASSLGQGNEKLFF	TGTGCCAGCAGCTTAGGCCAGGGTAATGAAAAACTGTTTTTT
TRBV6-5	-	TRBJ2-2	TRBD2	CASGRAKGGELFF	TGTGCCAGCGGGAGGGCCAAGGGCGGGGAGCTGTTTTTT
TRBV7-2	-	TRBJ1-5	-	CASSVRGGENQPQHF	TGTGCCAGCAGCGTCCGGGGGGGGGAGAATCAGCCCCAGCATTTT
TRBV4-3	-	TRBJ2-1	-	CASSQDWVNEQFF	TGCGCCAGCAGCCAAGATTGGGTAAATGAGCAGTTCTTC